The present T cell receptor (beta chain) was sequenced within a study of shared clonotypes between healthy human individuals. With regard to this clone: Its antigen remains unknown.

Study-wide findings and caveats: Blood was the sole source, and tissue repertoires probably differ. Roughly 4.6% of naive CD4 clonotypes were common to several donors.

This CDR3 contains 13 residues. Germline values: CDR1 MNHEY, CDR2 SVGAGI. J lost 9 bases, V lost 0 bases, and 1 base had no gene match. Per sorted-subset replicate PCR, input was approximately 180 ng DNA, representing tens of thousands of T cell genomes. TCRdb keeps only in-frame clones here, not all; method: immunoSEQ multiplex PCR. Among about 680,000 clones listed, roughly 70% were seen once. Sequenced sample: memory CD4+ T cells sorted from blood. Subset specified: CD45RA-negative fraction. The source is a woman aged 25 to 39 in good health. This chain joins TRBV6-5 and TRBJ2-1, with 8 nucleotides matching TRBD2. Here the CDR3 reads CASSYSRGGEQFF. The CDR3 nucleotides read TGTGCCAGCAGTTACTCCCGGGGGGGTGAGCAGTTCTTC.